One and the same sample provided the 24 T cell receptor beta chains below, sequenced in a study of blood T cell repertoires in COVID-19. TCRdb's table, derived via immunoSEQ multiplex PCR, lists solely in-frame clones and lacks some. This table holds about 230,000 clones, 85% to 90% found once. Input material: peripheral blood. The receptors were gathered from a man aged 50-59 years with COVID-19, enrolled during active disease.

This CDR3 reads CASSQSTGFETQYF. Written as DNA, the CDR3 is TGTGCCAGCAGCCAATCGACAGGGTTTGAGACCCAGTACTTC. The chain recombines TRBV7-2 with TRBJ2-5; 7 nucleotides agree with TRBD1. Trimming took 5 bases from V and 5 from J; bases not matched to a gene: 8. Germline V lookup: CDR1 SGHTA, CDR2 FQGNSA. The CDR3 consists of 14 residues. Variable domain in full (rest from reference TRBV7-2 and TRBJ2-5): GAGVSQSPSNKVTEKGKDVELRCDPISGHTALYWYRQSLGQGLEFLIYFQGNSAPDKSGLPSDRFSAERTGGSVSTLTIQRTQQEDSAVYLCASSQSTGFETQYFGPGTRLLVL.

This clone was recorded only once. The CDR3: CSSTPGDFHHNEQFF. The CDR3 DNA follows: TGCAGCTCCACCCCCGGGGACTTCCATCACAATGAGCAGTTCTTC. The chain joins TRBV29-1 to TRBJ2-1; a possible D gene is TRBD2 (6 bases). This CDR3 has 15 amino acids. Germline V gene sequence: CDR1 SQVTM, CDR2 ANQGSEA. Deletions cut 8 bases from V and 5 bases from J, with 22 bases between.

The V gene is TRBV7-3, the J gene TRBJ2-1, with D maybe TRBD1 (5 bases). CDR3 length: 15 residues. Per germline, CDR1 SGHTA and CDR2 FQGTGA. Trimming removed 5 bases at V and 1 base at J, with 12 bases between. The CDR3 sequence is CASSVDRISYNEQFF. The CDR3 coding sequence is TGTGCCAGCAGCGTCGACAGAATATCCTACAATGAGCAGTTCTTC.

The chain couples TRBV19 to TRBJ2-7, with 12 bases that match TRBD2. There are 13 residues in the CDR3. From germline, CDR1 is LNHDA and CDR2 SQIVND (reference sequence). The J segment lost 4 bases and the V segment lost 7 bases, leaving 2 bases of the junction unmatched. The CDR3 here is CASNLAGGYEQYF. CDR3 nucleotide sequence: TGTGCCAGTAATCTAGCGGGAGGGTACGAGCAGTACTTC.

The chain combines TRBV6-5 with TRBJ1-1; D not certain. Trimming stripped 2 bases from V and 7 bases from J, with 14 bases between. Per germline, CDR1 MNHEY and CDR2 SVGAGI. The CDR3 loop spans 14 amino acids. CDR3 nucleotides: TGTGCCAGCAGTTACGAACGAGCACCGATTGAAGCTTTCTTT. Its translation is CASSYERAPIEAFF.

This clone was recorded only once. The chain joins TRBV19 to TRBJ1-2, with TRBD1 identical over 12 bases. V lost 6 bases and J lost 5; bases outside the gene matches: 7. The CDR3 has 15 residues. CDR1 LNHDA and CDR2 SQIVND come from the germline V gene (reference sequence). The CDR3 loop is CASSVPGQGAYGYTF. In DNA, the CDR3 is TGTGCCAGTAGCGTCCCGGGACAGGGGGCTTATGGCTACACCTTC.

This clone was detected only once. The chain has TRBV5-5 and TRBJ2-5; 8 nucleotides match TRBD1. Germline V gene data show CDR1 as SGHKS and CDR2 as YYEKEE (reference sequence). The ends lost 4 bases at V and 5 bases at J; junction bases unmatched: 10. This CDR3 is built from 15 residues. CDR3 protein: CASSADREDLETQYF. The CDR3 bases are TGTGCCAGCAGCGCGGACAGGGAAGACCTGGAGACCCAGTACTTC. Looking up the rest from reference TRBV5-5 and TRBJ2-5 gives the full variable domain: DAGVTQSPTHLIKTRGQQVTLRCSPISGHKSVSWYQQVLGQGPQFIFQYYEKEERGRGNFPDRFSARQFPNYSSELNVNALLLGDSALYLCASSADREDLETQYFGPGTRLLVL.

V is TRBV25-1 and J is TRBJ2-2; 9 positions agree with TRBD1. Per the germline V gene, CDR1 is MGHDK and CDR2 is SYGVNS. There are 17 residues in the CDR3. Losses at the gene ends were 3 bases for V and 6 bases for J; bases not matched to a gene: 11. CDR3 sequence (DNA): TGTGCCAGCAGTGATCAAGACAGGGGGGTTTGGGCCGGGGAGCTGTTTTTT. This encodes CASSDQDRGVWAGELFF.

The chain combines TRBV7-2 with TRBJ2-3; 7 nucleotides agree with TRBD2. CDR1 SGHTA and CDR2 FQGNSA come from the germline V gene. The CDR3 contains 16 residues. Unmatched junction bases numbered 11, after V lost 5 bases and J lost 3 bases. The CDR3 spells CASSKRGGRITDTQYF. The CDR3 DNA is TGTGCCAGCAGCAAACGTGGCGGGAGAATTACAGATACGCAGTATTTT. The full variable domain, its missing parts supplied by reference TRBV7-2 and TRBJ2-3, is GAGVSQSPSNKVTEKGKDVELRCDPISGHTALYWYRQSLGQGLEFLIYFQGNSAPDKSGLPSDRFSAERTGGSVSTLTIQRTQQEDSAVYLCASSKRGGRITDTQYFGPGTRLTVL.

The chain carries TRBV15 and TRBJ2-5; the D gene is possibly TRBD1 (5 bases). Germline CDR1 is LNHNV and CDR2 is YYDKDF (reference sequence). There are 15 residues in the CDR3. The ends were cut back, 1 base at V and 3 bases at J, with 12 bases in the middle. CDR3 sequence (DNA): TGTGCCACCAGCAGAGCCGGTACAGGTGAAGAGACCCAGTACTTC. Amino acids: CATSRAGTGEETQYF.

The chain is built from TRBV5-1 and TRBJ1-5; D gene uncertain. Germline V gives CDR1 SGHRS, CDR2 YFSETQ. Deletions cut 3 bases from V and 9 bases from J, with 16 bases between. The CDR3 covers 14 residues. CDR3 DNA sequence: TGCGCCAGCAGCTCCGGGGTGGGAATAACGCCCCAGCATTTT. The encoded protein is CASSSGVGITPQHF.

V and J are TRBV4-2 and TRBJ2-1; 7 bases match TRBD2. CDR1 LGHNA and CDR2 YNFKEQ come from the germline V gene. V lost 1 base and J lost 0; bases outside the gene matches: 6. The CDR3 spans 17 residues. The CDR3 reads CASSQGGSGVSYNEQFF. The CDR3 region has the DNA TGTGCCAGCAGCCAAGGCGGAAGCGGGGTCTCCTACAATGAGCAGTTCTTC.

The chain joins TRBV12-3 or TRBV12-4 to TRBJ1-2, with D unresolved. V lost 7 bases to trimming and J lost 7 bases, with 16 bases between them. The CDR3 has 13 residues. DNA for the CDR3: TGTGCCAGCACCGACGGGGAGCTGGGTGGCTACACCTTC. Encoded protein: CASTDGELGGYTF.

A single count supports this clone. The chain uses TRBV6-2 or TRBV6-3 and TRBJ1-5; TRBD1 matches 7 bases. The V gene end was trimmed by 5 bases and the J gene end by 0 bases; junction bases not matched to a gene: 1. This CDR3 spans 14 amino acids. Looked up from germline, CDR1 is MNHEY and CDR2 is SVGEGT. The CDR3 sequence is CASSPGGSNQPQHF. CDR3 sequence (DNA): TGTGCCAGCAGTCCAGGGGGTAGCAATCAGCCCCAGCATTTT.

The J gene is TRBJ1-1, the V gene TRBV2; D uncertain. Trimming stripped 6 bases from V and 8 bases from J, with 10 bases between. Germline V gene sequence: CDR1 SNHLY, CDR2 FYNNEI. This CDR3 is built from 11 residues. CDR3 sequence reads: CASRATLEAFF. The CDR3 coding sequence is TGTGCCAGCAGGGCCACCTTAGAAGCTTTCTTT.

This sequence joins TRBV6-6 and TRBJ1-1; no clear D gene. V lost 0 bases and J 7 bases, leaving 9 bases between the germline ends. The CDR3 is 13 amino acids. Germline-derived CDR1 and CDR2 are MNHNY and SVGAGI (reference sequence). CDR3 sequence (DNA): TGTGCCAGCAGTTACTCCGGCCGGGGTGAAGCTTTCTTT. Translating it yields CASSYSGRGEAFF.

This chain connects TRBV7-9 to TRBJ1-3, with D possibly being TRBD1 (6 bases). The V and J ends lost 7 bases and 0 bases respectively, with 10 bases between them. Germline V gene lookup returns CDR1 SEHNR and CDR2 FQNEAQ (reference sequence). The CDR3 contains 14 residues. The CDR3 spells CASMGTSSGNTIYF. The DNA of the CDR3 is TGTGCCAGCATGGGGACAAGCTCTGGAAACACCATATATTTT.

This clone was detected only a few times. This chain links TRBV5-6 with TRBJ1-4; D is unresolved. CDR1 and CDR2 from the germline V gene are SGHDT and YYEEEE. Trimming removed 0 bases at V and 7 bases at J, with 13 bases between. The CDR3 sequence is 15 residues long. In DNA form, the CDR3 reads TGTGCCAGCAGCTTGGGAGGGTCATTCAGTGAAAAACTGTTTTTT. This sequence encodes CASSLGGSFSEKLFF.

The chain combines TRBV6-5 with TRBJ1-5; D not resolved. V lost 6 bases and J 3 bases, leaving 9 bases between the germline ends. CDR1 MNHEY and CDR2 SVGAGI come from the germline V gene. This CDR3 is 13 amino acids long. The CDR3 coding sequence is TGTGCCAGCAGGCAACAATACAATCAGCCCCAGCATTTT. This encodes CASRQQYNQPQHF.

The chain couples TRBV7-9 to TRBJ2-2; D unclear. Looked up from germline, CDR1 is SEHNR and CDR2 is FQNEAQ (reference sequence). Trimming removed 1 base at V and 3 bases at J, with 6 bases between. The CDR3 is 14 amino acids. In DNA, the CDR3 is TGTGCCAGCAGCTTAGTTCCCTACACCGGGGAGCTGTTTTTT. Translation gives CASSLVPYTGELFF.

The chain recombines TRBV2 with TRBJ1-4; D perhaps matches TRBD1 (6 bases). Germline CDR1 SNHLY, CDR2 FYNNEI. This CDR3 comprises 14 residues. Deletions cut 4 bases from V and 8 bases from J, with 14 bases between. The CDR3 DNA follows: TGTGCCAGCAGTGTAAACAGGGAGGGGGAAAAACTGTTTTTT. Translated: CASSVNREGEKLFF.

This clone was seen only once. The V call is TRBV4-1, the J call TRBJ2-5, with 9 bases aligning to TRBD1. V trimming: 4 bases; J trimming: 5 bases; junction bases outside the gene matches: 5. Germline CDR1 and CDR2: MGHRA and YSYEKL. This CDR3 is built from 14 residues. The DNA of the CDR3 is TGCGCCAGCAGCCCTGGACAGGGGAGGGAGACCCAGTACTTC. This sequence encodes CASSPGQGRETQYF.

The rearrangement joins TRBV30 to TRBJ1-4; the D gene is possibly TRBD1 (5 bases). Germline V gives CDR1 GTSNPN, CDR2 SVGIG (reference sequence). The CDR3 is 13 amino acids. Trimming cost V 1 base and J 4 bases, with 7 bases left between them. The CDR3 reads CAWSGGGNEKLFF. The CDR3 DNA follows: TGTGCCTGGAGTGGGGGGGGTAATGAAAAACTGTTTTTT.

This sequence joins TRBV5-1 and TRBJ2-5, with TRBD2 matching 12 bases. The length of the CDR3 is 15 residues. V dropped 4 bases and J dropped 5; count of bases not matched to a gene: 6. CDR1 SGHRS and CDR2 YFSETQ come from the germline V gene. CDR3 sequence reads: CASSPKTSGGETQYF. In nucleotides, the CDR3 is TGCGCCAGCAGCCCAAAGACTAGCGGGGGCGAGACCCAGTACTTC.